Listed below are T cell receptor beta chains from one sample, sequenced in a study of blood T cell repertoires in COVID-19. Assay: immunoSEQ multiplex PCR; the TCRdb copy retains only in-frame clones and omits some. The table lists 280,000 or so clones, around 86% of them singletons. Input material: peripheral blood. Receptors were obtained from a woman under 40 who had recovered from COVID-19. Both conserved end residues are part of each CDR3. A D gene is named only where the DNA matches it firmly. Clone size appears in some rows only: once, few, many, or a class for an expanded clone.

TRBJ1-1,TRBV7-9,.,15,.,TGTGCCAGCAGCTTAGTTGGGACAACCAACACTGAAGCTTTCTTT,CASSLVGTTNTEAFF
TRBJ1-2,TRBV10-3,.,16,.,TGTGCCATCAATCCCGGGACTCTTACTTCCGAAGATGGCTACACCTTC,CAINPGTLTSEDGYTF
TRBJ2-7,TRBV5-1,.,13,.,TGCGCCAGCAGCTTTATCCCCCGGGGTGAGCAGTACTTC,CASSFIPRGEQYF
TRBJ1-6,TRBV4-2,.,15,.,TGTGCCAGCAGCCAAGCGCTTCAGTATAATTCACCCCTCCACTTT,CASSQALQYNSPLHF
TRBJ1-1,TRBV7-9,.,14,TRBD1,TGTGCCAGCAGCCCCCCGGGACAGGGGCTTGAAGCTTTCTTT,CASSPPGQGLEAFF
TRBJ2-3,TRBV5-4,.,13,.,TGTGCCAGCAGCACGGGAAGCGCAGATACGCAGTATTTT,CASSTGSADTQYF
TRBJ1-6,TRBV19,.,15,TRBD1,TGTGCCAGTAGTATGTCAGGGGGTGGTGGTTCACCCCTCCACTTT,CASSMSGGGGSPLHF
TRBJ2-1,TRBV11-3,once,17,TRBD1,TGTGCCAGCAGCCCACGTCGTGGGACAGGGGATTACAATGAGCAGTTCTTC,CASSPRRGTGDYNEQFF
TRBJ2-7,TRBV27,.,13,.,TGTGCCAGCAGTTTATCCCCGGGATACGAGCAGTACTTC,CASSLSPGYEQYF
TRBJ2-7,TRBV9,.,16,TRBD2,TGTGCCAGCAGCGTAAGGGGGACTAGCGGGAGCTACGAGCAGTACTTC,CASSVRGTSGSYEQYF
TRBJ1-6,TRBV2,.,14,.,TGTGCCAGCAGTGTCGGGGCCTATAATTCACCCCTCCACTTT,CASSVGAYNSPLHF
TRBJ2-7,TRBV7-2,.,14,TRBD1,TGTGCCAGCAGCCTGACAGGGGGATACTACGAGCAGTACTTC,CASSLTGGYYEQYF
TRBJ2-3,TRBV9,.,14,.,TGTGCCAGCAGCGTGGGAGCCGCCACAGATACGCAGTATTTT,CASSVGAATDTQYF
TRBJ2-1,TRBV4-1,.,18,TRBD1,TGCGCCAGCAGCCAAGAAATGTATTTCGACAGGGGAGGCAATGAGCAGTTCTTC,CASSQEMYFDRGGNEQFF
TRBJ2-7,TRBV2,.,14,.,TGTGCCAGCAGGGAAACCGGGACTCCCTACGAGCAGTACTTC,CASRETGTPYEQYF
TRBJ1-2,TRBV5-4,.,14,TRBD1,TGTGCCAGCAGCTTGGAATTGGGGACAGGGGACTACACCTTC,CASSLELGTGDYTF
TRBJ2-7,TRBV18,.,14,.,TGTGCCAGCTCACCATCCGGGGGAGCCTACGAGCAGTACTTC,CASSPSGGAYEQYF
TRBJ1-1,TRBV11-2,.,15,TRBD1,TGTGCCAGCAGCTTTTCCGGACAGGGGAACACTGAAGCTTTCTTT,CASSFSGQGNTEAFF
TRBJ2-7,TRBV6-5,.,12,.,TGTGCCACCCATAACAGCAGGGGCGAGCAGTACTTC,CATHNSRGEQYF
TRBJ2-3,TRBV19,few,12,TRBD2,TGTGCCACCCGGGGGGGCACAGATACGCAGTATTTT,CATRGGTDTQYF
TRBJ2-5,TRBV5-1,.,14,.,TGCGCCAGCAGCTTGGGCCAGGTGGGAGAGACCCAGTACTTC,CASSLGQVGETQYF
TRBJ1-5,TRBV12-3/TRBV12-4,.,13,.,TGTGCCAGCAGTTTAGATGACTATCAGCCCCAGCATTTT,CASSLDDYQPQHF
TRBJ2-2,TRBV6-1,.,15,TRBD1,TGTGCCAGCAGTGACACAGGGGTCGTCACCGGGGAGCTGTTTTTT,CASSDTGVVTGELFF
TRBJ2-3,TRBV7-2,.,12,.,TGTGCCAGCAGCTCTAGCACAGATACGCAGTATTTT,CASSSSTDTQYF
TRBJ1-1,TRBV3-1/TRBV3-2,.,13,.,TGTGCCAGCAGCCAATACGACAGTATTGTGGCTTTCTTT,CASSQYDSIVAFF
TRBJ1-3,TRBV7-2,.,16,.,TGTGCCAGCAGCTTAGCCCGGGGAGGGTCTGGAAACACCATATATTTT,CASSLARGGSGNTIYF
TRBJ2-7,TRBV6-5,.,15,TRBD2,TGTGCCAGCAGTCGAGGACTAGCGGACTCCTACGAGCAGTACTTC,CASSRGLADSYEQYF
TRBJ2-6,TRBV18,.,17,.,TGTGCCAGCTCCCGCCGGGGGGCAGGGACAGGGGCCAACGTCCTGACTTTC,CASSRRGAGTGANVLTF
TRBJ1-3,TRBV18,.,15,.,TGTGCCAGCTCACCATCAGGGGAGAGAGGAAACACCATATATTTT,CASSPSGERGNTIYF
TRBJ1-4,TRBV19,once,14,.,TGTGCCAGTAAAACTGACCCAACGGTGGGCAAACTGTTTTTT,CASKTDPTVGKLFF
TRBJ2-1,TRBV28,.,12,.,TGTGCCAGCAGTCCCAACTACAATGAGCAGTTCTTC,CASSPNYNEQFF
TRBJ2-3,TRBV19,.,15,.,TGTGCCAGTAGTATAGATCGGGGAAGCACAGATACGCAGTATTTT,CASSIDRGSTDTQYF
TRBJ1-5,TRBV6-2/TRBV6-3,.,15,.,TGTGCCAGCAGTCCACTCGGCGGGTTCAATCAGCCCCAGCATTTT,CASSPLGGFNQPQHF
TRBJ1-1,TRBV18,.,16,.,TGTGCCAGCTCACCAATTTGGCGCCAGGGAGGCACTGAAGCTTTCTTT,CASSPIWRQGGTEAFF
TRBJ2-7,TRBV7-2,.,16,TRBD1,TGTGCCAGCAGCTCTGGACAGGGTGGGAGGACCTACGAGCAGTACTTC,CASSSGQGGRTYEQYF
TRBJ1-3,TRBV19,.,16,TRBD1,TGTGCCAGTAGTTTGGACAGGAGGACCTCTGGAAACACCATATATTTT,CASSLDRRTSGNTIYF
TRBJ1-6,TRBV28,.,20,TRBD1,TGTGCCAGCAGTTCACTATCCGGGACAGGGATAAGCTCCTATAATTCACCCCTCCACTTT,CASSSLSGTGISSYNSPLHF
TRBJ2-7,TRBV19,.,13,.,TGTGCCAGTAGTATTGCTTTGGGGGGCGAGCAGTACTTC,CASSIALGGEQYF
TRBJ1-4,TRBV11-2,once,13,.,TGTGCCAGCAGCTTACAGGGGTATGAAAAACTGTTTTTT,CASSLQGYEKLFF
TRBJ2-3,TRBV27,once,16,TRBD1,TGTGCCAGCAGTCCACGACAGGGGATGGGGACAGATACGCAGTATTTT,CASSPRQGMGTDTQYF
TRBJ2-7,TRBV5-4,.,15,.,TGTGCCAGCAGCTCCATATCGACAGCCTTCTACGAGCAGTACTTC,CASSSISTAFYEQYF
TRBJ2-7,TRBV4-1,.,16,.,TGCGCCAGCAGCCAAGATAGGGGGACAAGGCAGTACGAGCAGTACTTC,CASSQDRGTRQYEQYF
TRBJ1-6,TRBV27,.,15,.,TGTGCCAGCAGTTTATCCAGCCAGGGTAATTCACCCCTCCACTTT,CASSLSSQGNSPLHF
TRBJ1-2,TRBV28,.,13,TRBD1,TGTGCCAGCAGTCCGGGACAGGGGGATGGCTACACCTTC,CASSPGQGDGYTF
TRBJ2-2,TRBV9,.,15,.,TGTGCCAGCAGCTTACAACCAACGAACACCGGGGAGCTGTTTTTT,CASSLQPTNTGELFF
TRBJ2-2,TRBV5-1,.,17,TRBD2,TGCGCCAGCAGCTTTACTAGCGGGAGATCAAACACCGGGGAGCTGTTTTTT,CASSFTSGRSNTGELFF
TRBJ1-5,TRBV5-1,.,15,TRBD1,TGCGCCAGCAGCTTGGATGCAGGGGGTTCCCAGCCCCAGCATTTT,CASSLDAGGSQPQHF
TRBJ2-5,TRBV2,few,15,TRBD2,TGTGCCAGCAGCCTCACTAGCGGGATTGGAGAGACCCAGTACTTC,CASSLTSGIGETQYF
TRBJ2-7,TRBV6-2/TRBV6-3,.,13,TRBD2,TGTGCCAGCAGTCTAGCGGGAGGGTACGAGCAGTACTTC,CASSLAGGYEQYF
TRBJ2-7,TRBV15,.,14,TRBD2,TGTGCCACCGCTTTGACTAGCGGACCCTACGAGCAGTACTTC,CATALTSGPYEQYF